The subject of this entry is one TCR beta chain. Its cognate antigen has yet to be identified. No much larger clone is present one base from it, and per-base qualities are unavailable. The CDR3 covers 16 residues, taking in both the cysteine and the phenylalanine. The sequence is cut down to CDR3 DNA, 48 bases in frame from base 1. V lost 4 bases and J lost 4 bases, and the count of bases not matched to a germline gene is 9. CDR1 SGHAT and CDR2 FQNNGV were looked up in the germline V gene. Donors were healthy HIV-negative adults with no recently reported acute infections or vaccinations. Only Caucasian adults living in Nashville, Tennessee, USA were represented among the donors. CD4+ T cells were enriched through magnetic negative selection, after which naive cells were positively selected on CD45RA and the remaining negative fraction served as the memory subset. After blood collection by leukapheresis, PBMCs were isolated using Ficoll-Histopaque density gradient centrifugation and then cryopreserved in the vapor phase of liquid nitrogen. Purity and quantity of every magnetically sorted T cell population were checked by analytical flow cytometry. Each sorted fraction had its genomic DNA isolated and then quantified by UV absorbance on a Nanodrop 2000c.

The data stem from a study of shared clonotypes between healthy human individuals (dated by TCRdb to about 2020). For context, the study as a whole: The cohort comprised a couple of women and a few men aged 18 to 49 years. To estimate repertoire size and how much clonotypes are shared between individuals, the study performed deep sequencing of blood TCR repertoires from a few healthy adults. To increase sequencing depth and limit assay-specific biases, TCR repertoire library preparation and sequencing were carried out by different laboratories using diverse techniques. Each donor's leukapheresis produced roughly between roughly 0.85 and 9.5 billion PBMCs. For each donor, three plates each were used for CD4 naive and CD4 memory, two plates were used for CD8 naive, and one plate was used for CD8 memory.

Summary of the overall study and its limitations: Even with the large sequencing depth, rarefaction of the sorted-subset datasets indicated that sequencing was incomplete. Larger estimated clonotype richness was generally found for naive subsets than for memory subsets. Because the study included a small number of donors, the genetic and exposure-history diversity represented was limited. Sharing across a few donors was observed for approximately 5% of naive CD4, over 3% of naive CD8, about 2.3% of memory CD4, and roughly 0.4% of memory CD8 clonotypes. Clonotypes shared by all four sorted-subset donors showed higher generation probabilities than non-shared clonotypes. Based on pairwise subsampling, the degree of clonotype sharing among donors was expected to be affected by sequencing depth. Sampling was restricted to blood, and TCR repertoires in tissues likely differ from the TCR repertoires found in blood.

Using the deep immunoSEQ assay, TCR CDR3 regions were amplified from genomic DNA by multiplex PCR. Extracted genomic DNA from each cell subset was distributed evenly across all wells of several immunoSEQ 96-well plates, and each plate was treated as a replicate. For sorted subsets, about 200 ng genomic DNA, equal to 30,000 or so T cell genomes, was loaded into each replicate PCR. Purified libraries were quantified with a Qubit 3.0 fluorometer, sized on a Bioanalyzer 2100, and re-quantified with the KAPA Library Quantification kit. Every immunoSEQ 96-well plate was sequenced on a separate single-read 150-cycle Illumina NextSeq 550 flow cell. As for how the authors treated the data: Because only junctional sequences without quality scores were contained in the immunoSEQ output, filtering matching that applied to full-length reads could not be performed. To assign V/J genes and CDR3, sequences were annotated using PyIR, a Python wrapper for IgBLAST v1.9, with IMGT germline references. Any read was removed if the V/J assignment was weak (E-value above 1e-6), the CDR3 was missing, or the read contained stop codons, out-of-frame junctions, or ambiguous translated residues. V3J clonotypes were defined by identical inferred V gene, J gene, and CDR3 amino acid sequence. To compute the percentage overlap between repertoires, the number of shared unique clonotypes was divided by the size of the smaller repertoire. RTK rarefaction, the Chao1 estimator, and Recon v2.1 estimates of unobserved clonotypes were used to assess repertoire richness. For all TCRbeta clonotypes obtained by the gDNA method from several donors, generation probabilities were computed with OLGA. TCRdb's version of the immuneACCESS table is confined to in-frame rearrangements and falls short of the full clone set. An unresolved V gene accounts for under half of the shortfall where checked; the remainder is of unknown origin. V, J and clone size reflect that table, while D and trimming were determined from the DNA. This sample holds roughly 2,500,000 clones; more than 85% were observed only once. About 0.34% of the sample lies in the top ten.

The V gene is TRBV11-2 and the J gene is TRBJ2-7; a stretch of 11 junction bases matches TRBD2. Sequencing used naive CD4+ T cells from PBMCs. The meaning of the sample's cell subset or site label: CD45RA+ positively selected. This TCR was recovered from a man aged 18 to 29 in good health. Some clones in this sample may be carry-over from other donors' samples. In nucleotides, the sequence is TGTGCCAGCAGCTCTCTTACTAGCGGGAGTCTTTACGAGCAGTACTTC. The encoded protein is CASSSLTSGSLYEQYF.